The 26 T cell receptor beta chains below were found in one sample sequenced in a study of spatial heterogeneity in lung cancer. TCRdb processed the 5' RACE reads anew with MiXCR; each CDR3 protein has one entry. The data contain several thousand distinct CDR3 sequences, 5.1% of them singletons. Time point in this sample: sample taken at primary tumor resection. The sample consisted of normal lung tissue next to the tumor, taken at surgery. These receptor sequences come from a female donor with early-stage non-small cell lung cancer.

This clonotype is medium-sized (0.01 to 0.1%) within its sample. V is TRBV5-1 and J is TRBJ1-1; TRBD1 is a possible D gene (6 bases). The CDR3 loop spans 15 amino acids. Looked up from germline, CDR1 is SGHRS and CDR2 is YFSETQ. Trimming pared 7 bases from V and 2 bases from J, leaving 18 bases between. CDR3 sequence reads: CASSTGGAENTEAFF. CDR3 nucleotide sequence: TGCGCCAGCTCAACGGGGGGGGCAGAAAACACTGAAGCTTTCTTT.

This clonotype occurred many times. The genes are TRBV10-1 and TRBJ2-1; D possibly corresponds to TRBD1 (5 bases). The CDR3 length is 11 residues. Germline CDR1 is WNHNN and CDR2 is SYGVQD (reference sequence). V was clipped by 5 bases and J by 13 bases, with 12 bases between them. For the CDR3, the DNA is TGCGCCAGCAGTCAAGACAGTTACCAGTTCTTC. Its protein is CASSQDSYQFF.

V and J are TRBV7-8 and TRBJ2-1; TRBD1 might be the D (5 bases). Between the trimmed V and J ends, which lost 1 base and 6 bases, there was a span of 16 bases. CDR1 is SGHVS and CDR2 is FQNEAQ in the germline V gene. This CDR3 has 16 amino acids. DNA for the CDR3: TGTGCCAGCAGCTTAGTTTTGTCAGGGAATCTCAATGAGCAGTTCTTC. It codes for CASSLVLSGNLNEQFF.

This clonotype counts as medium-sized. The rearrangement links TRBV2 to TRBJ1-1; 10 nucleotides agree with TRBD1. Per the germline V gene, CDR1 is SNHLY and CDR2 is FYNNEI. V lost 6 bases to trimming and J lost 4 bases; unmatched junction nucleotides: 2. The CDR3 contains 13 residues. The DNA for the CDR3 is TGTGCCAGCAGGGGACAGGGGTTCACTGAAGCTTTCTTT. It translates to CASRGQGFTEAFF.

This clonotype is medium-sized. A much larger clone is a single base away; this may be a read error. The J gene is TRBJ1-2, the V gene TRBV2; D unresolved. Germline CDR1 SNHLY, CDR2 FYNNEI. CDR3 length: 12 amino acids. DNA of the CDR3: TGTGCCAGCAGTATAAAGGCCTATGGCTACAACTTC. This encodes CASSIKAYGYNF.

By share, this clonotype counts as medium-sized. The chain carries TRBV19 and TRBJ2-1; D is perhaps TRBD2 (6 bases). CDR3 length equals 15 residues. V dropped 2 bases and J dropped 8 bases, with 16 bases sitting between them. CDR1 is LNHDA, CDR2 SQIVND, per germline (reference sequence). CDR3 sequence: CASSIIRERADEQFF. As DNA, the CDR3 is TGTGCCAGTAGTATAATCCGGGAGCGGGCGGATGAGCAGTTCTTC.

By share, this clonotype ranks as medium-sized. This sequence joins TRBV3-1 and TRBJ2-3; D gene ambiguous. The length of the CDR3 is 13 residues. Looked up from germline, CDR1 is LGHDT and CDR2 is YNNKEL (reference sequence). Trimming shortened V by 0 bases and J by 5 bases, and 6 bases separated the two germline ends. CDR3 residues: CASSQDPGDTQYF. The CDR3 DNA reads TGTGCCAGCAGCCAAGATCCTGGAGATACGCAGTATTTT.

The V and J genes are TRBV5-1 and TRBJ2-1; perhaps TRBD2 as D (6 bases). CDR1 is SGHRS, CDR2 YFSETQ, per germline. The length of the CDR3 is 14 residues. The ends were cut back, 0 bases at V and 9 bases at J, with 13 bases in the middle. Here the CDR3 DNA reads TGCGCCAGCAGCTTGGGGCGGGAACTCAGTGAGCAGTTCTTC. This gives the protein CASSLGRELSEQFF.

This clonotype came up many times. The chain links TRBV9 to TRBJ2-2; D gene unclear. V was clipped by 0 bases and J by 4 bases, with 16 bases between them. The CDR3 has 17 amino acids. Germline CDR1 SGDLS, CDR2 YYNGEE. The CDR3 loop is CASSVETANSGTGELFF. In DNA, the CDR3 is TGTGCCAGCAGCGTAGAAACAGCTAATTCGGGCACCGGGGAGCTGTTTTTT.

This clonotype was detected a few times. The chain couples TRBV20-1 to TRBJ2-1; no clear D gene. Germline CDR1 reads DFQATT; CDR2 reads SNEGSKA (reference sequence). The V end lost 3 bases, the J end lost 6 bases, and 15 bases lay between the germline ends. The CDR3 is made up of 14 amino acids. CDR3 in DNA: TGCAGTGCTAGTCGTGACTTGGGTCCCAATGAGCAGTTCTTC. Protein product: CSASRDLGPNEQFF.

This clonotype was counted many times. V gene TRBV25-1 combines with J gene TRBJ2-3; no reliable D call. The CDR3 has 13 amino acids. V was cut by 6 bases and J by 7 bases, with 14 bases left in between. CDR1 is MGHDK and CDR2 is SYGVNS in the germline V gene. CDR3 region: CASSPTLTNTQYF. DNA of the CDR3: TGTGCCAGCAGCCCGACCTTGACCAATACGCAGTATTTT.

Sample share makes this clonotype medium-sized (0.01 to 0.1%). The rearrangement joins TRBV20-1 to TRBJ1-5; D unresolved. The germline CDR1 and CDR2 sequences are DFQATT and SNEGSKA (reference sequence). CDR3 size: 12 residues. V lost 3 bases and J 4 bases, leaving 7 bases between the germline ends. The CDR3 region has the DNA TGCAGTGCTAGGAAAGGAAATCAGCCCCAGCATTTT. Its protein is CSARKGNQPQHF.

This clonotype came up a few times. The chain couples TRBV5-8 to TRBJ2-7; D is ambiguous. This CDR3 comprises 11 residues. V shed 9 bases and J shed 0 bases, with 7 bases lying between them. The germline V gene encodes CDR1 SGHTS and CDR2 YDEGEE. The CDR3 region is CAISRSYEQYF. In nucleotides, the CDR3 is TGTGCCATTTCACGCTCCTACGAGCAGTACTTC.

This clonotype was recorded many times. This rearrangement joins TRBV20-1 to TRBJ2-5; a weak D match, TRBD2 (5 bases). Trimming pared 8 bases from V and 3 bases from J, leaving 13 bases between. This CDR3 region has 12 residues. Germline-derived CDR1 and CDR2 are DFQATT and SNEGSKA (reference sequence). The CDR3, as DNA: TGCAGTCCGTCGGCGGGTGAAGAGACCCAGTACTTC. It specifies CSPSAGEETQYF.

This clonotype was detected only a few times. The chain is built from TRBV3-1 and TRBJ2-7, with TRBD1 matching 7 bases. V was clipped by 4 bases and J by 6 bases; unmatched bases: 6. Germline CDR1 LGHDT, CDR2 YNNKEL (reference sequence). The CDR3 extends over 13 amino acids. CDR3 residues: CASSRTTGVEQYF. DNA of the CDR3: TGTGCCAGCAGCCGAACAACAGGGGTCGAGCAGTACTTC.

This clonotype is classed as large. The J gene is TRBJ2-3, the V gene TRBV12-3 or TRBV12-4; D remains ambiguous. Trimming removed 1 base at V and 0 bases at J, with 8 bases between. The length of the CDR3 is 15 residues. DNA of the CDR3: TGTGCCAGCAGTTTAGAGGTGTCTAGCACAGATACGCAGTATTTT. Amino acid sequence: CASSLEVSSTDTQYF.

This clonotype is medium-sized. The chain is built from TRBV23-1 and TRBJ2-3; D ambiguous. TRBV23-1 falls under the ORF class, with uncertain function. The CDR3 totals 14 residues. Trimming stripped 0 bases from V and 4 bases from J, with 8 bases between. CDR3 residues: CASSQSGDSDTQYF. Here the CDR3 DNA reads TGCGCCAGCAGTCAATCAGGAGACTCAGATACGCAGTATTTT.

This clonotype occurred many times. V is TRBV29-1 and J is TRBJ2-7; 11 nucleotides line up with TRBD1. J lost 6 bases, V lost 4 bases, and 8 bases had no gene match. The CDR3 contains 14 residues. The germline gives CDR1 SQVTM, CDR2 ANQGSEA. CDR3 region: CSVVGVGQGGEQYF. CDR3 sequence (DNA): TGCAGCGTTGTAGGGGTGGGACAGGGGGGCGAGCAGTACTTC.

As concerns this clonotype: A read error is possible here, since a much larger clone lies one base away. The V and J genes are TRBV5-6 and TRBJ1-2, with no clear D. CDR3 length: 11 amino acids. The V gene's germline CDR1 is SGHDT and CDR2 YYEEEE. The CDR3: CASTFGYGYNF. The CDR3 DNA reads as TGTGCCAGCACGTTTGGCTATGGCTACAACTTC.

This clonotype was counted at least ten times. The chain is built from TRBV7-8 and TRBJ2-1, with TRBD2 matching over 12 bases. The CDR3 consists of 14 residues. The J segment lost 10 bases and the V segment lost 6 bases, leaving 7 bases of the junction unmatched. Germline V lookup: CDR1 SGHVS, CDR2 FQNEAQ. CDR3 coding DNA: TGTGCCAGCAGTCTAGCGGGAGGGCCATTGGAGCAGTTCTTC. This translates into CASSLAGGPLEQFF. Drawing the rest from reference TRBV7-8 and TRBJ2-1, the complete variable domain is GAGVSQSPRYKVAKRGQDVALRCDPISGHVSLFWYQQALGQGPEFLTYFQNEAQLDKSGLPSDRFFAERPEGSVSTLKIQRTQQEDSAVYLCASSLAGGPLEQFFGPGTRLTVL.

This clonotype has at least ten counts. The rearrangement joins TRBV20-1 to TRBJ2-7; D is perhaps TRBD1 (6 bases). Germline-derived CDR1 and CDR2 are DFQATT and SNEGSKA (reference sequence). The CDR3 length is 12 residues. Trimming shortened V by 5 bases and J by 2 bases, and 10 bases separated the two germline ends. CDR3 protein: CSARRDTYEQYF. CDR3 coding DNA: TGCAGTGCTCGACGGGACACCTACGAGCAGTACTTC.

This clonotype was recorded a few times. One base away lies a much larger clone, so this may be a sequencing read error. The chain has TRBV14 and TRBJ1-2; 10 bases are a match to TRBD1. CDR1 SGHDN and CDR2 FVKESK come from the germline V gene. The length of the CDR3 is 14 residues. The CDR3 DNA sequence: TGTGCCAGCAGCCAAGATCGGACAGGGGGAGGCTACAACTTC. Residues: CASSQDRTGGGYNF.

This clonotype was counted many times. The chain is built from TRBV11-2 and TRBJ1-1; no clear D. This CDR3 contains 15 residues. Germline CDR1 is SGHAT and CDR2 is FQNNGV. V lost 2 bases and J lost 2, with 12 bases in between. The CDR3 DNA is TGTGCCAGCAGCTTAAGACCGACATTAAACACTGAAGCTTTCTTT. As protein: CASSLRPTLNTEAFF.

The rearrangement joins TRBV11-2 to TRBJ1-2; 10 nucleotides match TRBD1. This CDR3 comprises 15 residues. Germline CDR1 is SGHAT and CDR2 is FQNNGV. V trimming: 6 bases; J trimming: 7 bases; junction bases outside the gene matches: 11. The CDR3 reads CASSLLWDRGGGYTF. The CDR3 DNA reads TGTGCCAGCAGTTTGCTATGGGACAGGGGTGGTGGCTACACCTTC.

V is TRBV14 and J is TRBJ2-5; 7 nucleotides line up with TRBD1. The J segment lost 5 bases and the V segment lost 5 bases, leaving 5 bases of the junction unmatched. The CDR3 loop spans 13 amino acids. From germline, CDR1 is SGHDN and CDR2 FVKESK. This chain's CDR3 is CASSLGQWETQYF. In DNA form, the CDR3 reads TGTGCCAGCAGCTTGGGACAGTGGGAGACCCAGTACTTC.

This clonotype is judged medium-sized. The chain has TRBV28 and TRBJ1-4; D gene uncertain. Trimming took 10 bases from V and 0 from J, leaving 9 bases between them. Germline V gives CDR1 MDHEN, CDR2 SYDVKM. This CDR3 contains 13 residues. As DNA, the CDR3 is TGTGCCACTCTTCCTCCAACTAATGAAAAACTGTTTTTT. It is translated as CATLPPTNEKLFF.